Listed here are 7 T cell receptor beta chains from one sample, sequenced in a study of blood T cell repertoires in COVID-19. The protocol was immunoSEQ multiplex PCR, while the TCRdb copy is restricted to in-frame clones and leaves out a portion. The repertoire holds 180,000 or so clones, with about 89% as singletons. Specimen: peripheral blood. The receptors derive from a middle-aged man with active or convalescent COVID-19.

J is TRBJ2-3 and V is TRBV7-9, with TRBD2 identical over 7 bases. The V segment lost 4 bases and the J segment 0 bases; nucleotides outside the gene matches: 4. This CDR3 is built from 15 residues. Germline assignment: CDR1 SEHNR and CDR2 FQNEAQ (reference sequence). The CDR3 here is CASSSSGHSTDTQYF. For the CDR3, the DNA is TGTGCCAGCAGCTCTAGCGGTCATAGCACAGATACGCAGTATTTT.

This chain connects TRBV5-1 to TRBJ2-3; TRBD1 matches at 12 bases. Germline CDR1 reads SGHRS; CDR2 reads YFSETQ. The CDR3 runs to 16 residues. V dropped 4 bases and J dropped 2; count of bases not matched to a gene: 5. The CDR3 coding sequence is TGCGCCAGCAGCCCCGGGGACAGGGGGCACACAGATACGCAGTATTTT. Translation: CASSPGDRGHTDTQYF.

This chain joins TRBV4-3 and TRBJ1-1; possible D gene TRBD1, 6 bases. Trimming removed 0 bases at V and 4 bases at J, with 12 bases between. Germline V CDR1 and CDR2: LGHNA, YSLEER. This CDR3 comprises 15 residues. CDR3 residues: CASSQDAGALTEAFF. In DNA form, the CDR3 reads TGCGCCAGCAGCCAAGATGCAGGGGCCCTCACTGAAGCTTTCTTT.

This clone was observed once. The chain employs TRBV27 and TRBJ1-1, with D possibly TRBD1 on 5 matching bases. Germline lookup yields CDR1 MNHEY and CDR2 SMNVEV (reference sequence). The CDR3 runs to 12 residues. V lost 4 bases to trimming and J lost 8 bases, with 11 bases between them. CDR3 nucleotide sequence: TGTGCCAGCAGTTCAACGGCAGGGGAAGCTTTCTTT. Amino acids: CASSSTAGEAFF.

This clone has a single count. This chain joins TRBV28 and TRBJ2-7; D possibly corresponds to TRBD1 (6 bases). The V and J ends lost 5 bases and 2 bases respectively, with 16 bases between them. CDR1 MDHEN and CDR2 SYDVKM come from the germline V gene. This CDR3 is built from 15 residues. The CDR3 loop is CASSPSAGATYEQYF. In DNA, the CDR3 is TGTGCCAGCAGTCCCTCGGCAGGGGCCACCTACGAGCAGTACTTC.

V is TRBV4-2 and J is TRBJ1-2; tentative D call: TRBD1 (6 bases). CDR1 is LGHNA, CDR2 YNFKEQ, per germline. There are 16 residues in the CDR3. V shed 4 bases and J shed 4 bases, with 19 bases lying between them. CDR3 nucleotides: TGTGCCAGCAGCCCCACCTCGGGAAGGACAGCCTATGGCTACACCTTC. Translated: CASSPTSGRTAYGYTF.

The chain is built from TRBV3-1 (or the pseudogene TRBV3-2) and TRBJ2-2, with D possibly called TRBD1 or TRBD2 (5 bases each). The CDR3 loop spans 16 amino acids. Germline V gives CDR1 LGHDT, CDR2 YNNKEL (reference sequence). V was pared by 5 bases and J by 10 bases, with 23 bases between. CDR3: CASSEGAGWETKELFF. The CDR3 region has the DNA TGTGCCAGCAGCGAAGGGGCTGGATGGGAGACGAAGGAGCTGTTTTTT.